The clone carrying this TCR beta chain was detected a few times. TCRdb reprocessed the 5' RACE reads with MiXCR, giving one entry per CDR3 protein. The sample lists about 100,000 distinct CDR3 sequences; 12% were seen once. Germline V gene sequence: CDR1 SGHAT, CDR2 FQNNGV. V was trimmed by 6 bases and J by 6 bases, leaving 15 bases between them. The CDR3 has 14 amino acids. These data originate in a study of early T cells in non-severe SARS-CoV-2 infection. This sequence originates from an adult who was a healthcare worker with PCR-confirmed SARS-CoV-2 infection or an uninfected control (not recorded which). The rearrangement links TRBV11-2 to TRBJ1-5, with D maybe TRBD1 (5 bases). Sequencing was performed on whole blood. CDR3: CASSRDPRTQPQHF. The CDR3 nucleotides are TGTGCCAGCAGTAGGGACCCCCGCACTCAGCCCCAGCATTTT.